The T cell receptor (beta chain) under discussion was sequenced for a study of regulatory T cells in long-lasting Graves disease. General study findings and limits: Analyses excluded thyroid tissue, covering peripheral blood alone.

Documented time point: persistent/refractory GD, antithyroid drugs over 5 years with positive TRAb. From RNA extracted from PBMCs, the TCR library was made. Both iRepertoire HTBI primers and Arm-PCR of CDR3 regions were used to build the TCR beta libraries. In the authors' workflow: Samples collectively showed some 60 TRBV and some 14 TRBJ segments. TCRdb re-derived calls from the multiplex PCR reads in MiXCR, one entry per CDR3 protein. The V and J calls and clone size are TCRdb's, not the authors'. There are 350,000 to 450,000 distinct CDR3 sequences in the sample; less than 25% occur only once, and around 20% lies in the top ten. This clonotype showed up many times. The antigen is unknown. Sequencing was performed on peripheral blood mononuclear cells (PBMCs), taken when the disease was refractory, from a patient treated with antithyroid drugs. The sequence came from a female donor with Graves disease.

The CDR3 reads CASSQQGRSYEQYF. The CDR3 DNA reads TGTGCCAGCAGCCAACAGGGCCGCTCCTACGAGCAGTACTTC. V usage is TRBV28 and J usage is TRBJ2-7; D is perhaps TRBD1 (6 bases). The ends were cut back, 6 bases at V and 0 bases at J, with 12 bases in the middle. Germline values: CDR1 MDHEN, CDR2 SYDVKM. This CDR3 comprises 14 residues.